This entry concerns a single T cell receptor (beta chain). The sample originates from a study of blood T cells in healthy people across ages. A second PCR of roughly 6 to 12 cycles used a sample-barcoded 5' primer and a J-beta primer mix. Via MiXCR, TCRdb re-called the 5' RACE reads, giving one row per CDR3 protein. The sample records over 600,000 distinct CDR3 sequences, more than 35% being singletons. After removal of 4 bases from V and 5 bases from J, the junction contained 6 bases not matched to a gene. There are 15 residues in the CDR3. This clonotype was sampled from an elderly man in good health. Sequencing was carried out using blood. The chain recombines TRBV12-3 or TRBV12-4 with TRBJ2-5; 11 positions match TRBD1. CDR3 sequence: CASSSGQGARETQYF. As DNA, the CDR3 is TGTGCCAGCAGTTCCGGACAGGGGGCGCGTGAGACCCAGTACTTC.